The entry below describes one TCR beta chain. The CDR3 totals 14 residues. The trim removed 3 bases at V and 5 bases at J, leaving 6 bases unmatched. Germline lookup yields CDR1 SGDLS and CDR2 YYNGEE. RNA totalling about 0.45 to 1 ug underwent reverse transcription with random hexamers. MiXCR, applied by TCRdb to the immunoSEQ multiplex PCR reads, yields one record per CDR3 protein. In the table there are fewer than 150,000 distinct CDR3 sequences, more than 75% of which are singletons. The data are from a study of CD8 T cells in Susac syndrome. The genes are TRBV9 and TRBJ2-7; 9 positions match TRBD1. Sequencing used CD8+ T cells from PBMCs. The receptor was isolated from a human donor with multiple sclerosis. CDR3 nucleotide sequence: TGTGCCAGCAGCGACAGACAGGGGGGTGACGAGCAGTACTTC. As protein: CASSDRQGGDEQYF.